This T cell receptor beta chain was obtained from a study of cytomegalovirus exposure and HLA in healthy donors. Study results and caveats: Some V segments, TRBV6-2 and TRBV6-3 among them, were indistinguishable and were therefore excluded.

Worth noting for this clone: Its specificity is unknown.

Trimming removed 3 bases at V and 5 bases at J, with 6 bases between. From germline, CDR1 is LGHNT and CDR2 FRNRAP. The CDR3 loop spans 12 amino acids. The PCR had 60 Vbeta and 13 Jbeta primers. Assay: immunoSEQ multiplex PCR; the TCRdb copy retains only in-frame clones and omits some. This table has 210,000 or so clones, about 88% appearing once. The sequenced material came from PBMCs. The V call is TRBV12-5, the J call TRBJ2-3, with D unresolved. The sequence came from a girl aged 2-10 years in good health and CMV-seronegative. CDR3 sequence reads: CASGLREDTQYF. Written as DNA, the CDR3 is TGTGCTAGTGGTTTAAGAGAAGATACGCAGTATTTT.